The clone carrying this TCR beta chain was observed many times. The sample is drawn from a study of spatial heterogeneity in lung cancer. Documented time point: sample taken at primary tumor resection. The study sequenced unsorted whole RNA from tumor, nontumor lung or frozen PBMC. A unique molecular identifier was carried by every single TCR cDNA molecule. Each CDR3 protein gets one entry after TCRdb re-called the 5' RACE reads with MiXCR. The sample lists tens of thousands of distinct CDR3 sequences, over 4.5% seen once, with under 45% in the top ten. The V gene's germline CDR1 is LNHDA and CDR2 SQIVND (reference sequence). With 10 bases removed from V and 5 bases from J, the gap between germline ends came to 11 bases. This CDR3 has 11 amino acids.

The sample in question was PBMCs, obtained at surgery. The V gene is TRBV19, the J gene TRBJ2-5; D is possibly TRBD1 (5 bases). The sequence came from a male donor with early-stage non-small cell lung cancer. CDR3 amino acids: CATSSGETQYF. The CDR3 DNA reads TGTGCCACCAGCTCAGGGGAGACCCAGTACTTC.